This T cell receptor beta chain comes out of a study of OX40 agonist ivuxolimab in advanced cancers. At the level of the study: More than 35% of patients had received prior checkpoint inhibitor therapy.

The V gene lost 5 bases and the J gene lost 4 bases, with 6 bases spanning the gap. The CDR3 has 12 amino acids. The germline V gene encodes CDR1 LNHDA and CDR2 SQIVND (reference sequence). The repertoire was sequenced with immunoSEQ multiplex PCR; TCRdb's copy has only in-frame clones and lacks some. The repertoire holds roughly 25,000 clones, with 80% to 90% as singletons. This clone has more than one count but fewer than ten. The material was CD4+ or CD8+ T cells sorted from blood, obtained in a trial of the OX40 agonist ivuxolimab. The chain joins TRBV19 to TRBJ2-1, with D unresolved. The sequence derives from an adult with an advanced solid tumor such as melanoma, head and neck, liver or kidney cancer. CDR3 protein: CASSVRYNEQFF. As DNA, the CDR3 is TGTGCCAGTAGTGTCAGGTACAATGAGCAGTTCTTC. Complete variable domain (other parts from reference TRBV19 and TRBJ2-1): DGGITQSPKYLFRKEGQNVTLSCEQNLNHDAMYWYRQDPGQGLRLIYYSQIVNDFQKGDIAEGYSVSREKKESFPLTVTSAQKNPTAFYLCASSVRYNEQFFGPGTRLTVL.